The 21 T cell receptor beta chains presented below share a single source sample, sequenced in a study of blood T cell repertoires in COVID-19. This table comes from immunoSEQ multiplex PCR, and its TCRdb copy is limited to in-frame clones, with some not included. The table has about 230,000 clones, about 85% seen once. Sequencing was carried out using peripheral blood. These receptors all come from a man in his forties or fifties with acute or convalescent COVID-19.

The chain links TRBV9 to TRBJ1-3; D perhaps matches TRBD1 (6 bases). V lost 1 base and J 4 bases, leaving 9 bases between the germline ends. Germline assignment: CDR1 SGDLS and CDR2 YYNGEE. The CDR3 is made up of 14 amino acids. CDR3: CASSVQDSGNTIYF. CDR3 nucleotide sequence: TGTGCCAGCAGCGTACAGGACAGCGGAAACACCATATATTTT. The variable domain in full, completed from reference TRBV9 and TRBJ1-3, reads DSGVTQTPKHLITATGQRVTLRCSPRSGDLSVYWYQQSLDQGLQFLIQYYNGEERAKGNILERFSAQQFPDLHSELNLSSLELGDSALYFCASSVQDSGNTIYFGEGSWLTVV.

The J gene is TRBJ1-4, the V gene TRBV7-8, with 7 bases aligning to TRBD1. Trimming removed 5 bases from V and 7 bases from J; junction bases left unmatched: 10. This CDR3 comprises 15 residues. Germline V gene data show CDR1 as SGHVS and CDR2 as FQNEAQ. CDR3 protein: CASSRRQGRGEKLFF. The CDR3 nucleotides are TGTGCCAGCAGCCGGCGACAGGGACGGGGTGAAAAACTGTTTTTT. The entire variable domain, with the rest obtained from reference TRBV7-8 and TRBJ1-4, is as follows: GAGVSQSPRYKVAKRGQDVALRCDPISGHVSLFWYQQALGQGPEFLTYFQNEAQLDKSGLPSDRFFAERPEGSVSTLKIQRTQQEDSAVYLCASSRRQGRGEKLFFGSGTQLSVL.

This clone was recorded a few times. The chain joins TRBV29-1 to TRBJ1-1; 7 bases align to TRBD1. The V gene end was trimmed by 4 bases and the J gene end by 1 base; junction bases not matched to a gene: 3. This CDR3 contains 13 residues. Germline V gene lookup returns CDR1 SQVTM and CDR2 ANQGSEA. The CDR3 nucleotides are TGCAGCGTTGTCGGACAGGCGAACACTGAAGCTTTCTTT. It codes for CSVVGQANTEAFF.

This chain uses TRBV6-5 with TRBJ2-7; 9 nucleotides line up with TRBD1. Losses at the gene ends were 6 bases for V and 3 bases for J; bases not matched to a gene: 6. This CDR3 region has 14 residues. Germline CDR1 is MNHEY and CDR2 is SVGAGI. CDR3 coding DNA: TGTGCCAGCAGAAACACAGGGGGCAGCTACGAGCAGTACTTC. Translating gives CASRNTGGSYEQYF.

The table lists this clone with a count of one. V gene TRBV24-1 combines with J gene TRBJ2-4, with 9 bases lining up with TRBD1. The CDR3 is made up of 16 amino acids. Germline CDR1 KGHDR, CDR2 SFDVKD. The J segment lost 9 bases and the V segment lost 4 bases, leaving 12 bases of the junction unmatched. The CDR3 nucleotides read TGTGCCACCAGTGACCGGGGACAGGGAGAGGGCGGCATTCAGTACTTC. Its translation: CATSDRGQGEGGIQYF.

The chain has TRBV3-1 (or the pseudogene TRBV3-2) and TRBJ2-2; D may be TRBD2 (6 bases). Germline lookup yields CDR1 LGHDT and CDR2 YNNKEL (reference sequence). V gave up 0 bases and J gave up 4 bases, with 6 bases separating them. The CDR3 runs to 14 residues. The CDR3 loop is CASSQEGGTGELFF. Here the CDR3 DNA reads TGTGCCAGCAGCCAAGAGGGAGGCACCGGGGAGCTGTTTTTT.

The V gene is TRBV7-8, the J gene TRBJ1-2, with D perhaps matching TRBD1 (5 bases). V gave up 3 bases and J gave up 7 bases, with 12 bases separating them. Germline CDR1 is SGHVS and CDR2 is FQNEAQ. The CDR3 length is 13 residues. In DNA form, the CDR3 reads TGTGCCAGCAGCTTGACAGCTCAGTCTGGCTACACCTTC. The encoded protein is CASSLTAQSGYTF.

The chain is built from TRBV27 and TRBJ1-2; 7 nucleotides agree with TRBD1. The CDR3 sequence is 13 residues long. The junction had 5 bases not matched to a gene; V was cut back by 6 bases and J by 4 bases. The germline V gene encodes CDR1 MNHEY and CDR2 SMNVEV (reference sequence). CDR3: CASRNPGGYGYTF. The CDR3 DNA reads TGTGCCAGCAGAAACCCAGGGGGCTATGGCTACACCTTC.

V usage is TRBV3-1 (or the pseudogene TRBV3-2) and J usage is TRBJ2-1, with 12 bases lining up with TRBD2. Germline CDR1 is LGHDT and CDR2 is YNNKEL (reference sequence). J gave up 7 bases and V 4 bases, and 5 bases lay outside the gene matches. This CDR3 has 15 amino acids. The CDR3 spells CASSPTSGGMNEQFF. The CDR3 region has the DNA TGTGCCAGCAGCCCAACTAGCGGGGGGATGAATGAGCAGTTCTTC.

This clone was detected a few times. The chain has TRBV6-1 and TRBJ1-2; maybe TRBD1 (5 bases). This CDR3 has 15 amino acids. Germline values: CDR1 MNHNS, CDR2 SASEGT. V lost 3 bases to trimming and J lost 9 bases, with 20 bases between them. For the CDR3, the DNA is TGTGCCAGCAGTGATCCGGGGGAAAGTCTCCTGAGCTACACCTTC. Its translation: CASSDPGESLLSYTF.

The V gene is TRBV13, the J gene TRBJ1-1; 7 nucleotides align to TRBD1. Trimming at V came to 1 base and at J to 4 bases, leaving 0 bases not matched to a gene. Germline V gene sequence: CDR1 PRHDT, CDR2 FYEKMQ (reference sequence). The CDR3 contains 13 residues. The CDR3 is CASSLAGGTEAFF. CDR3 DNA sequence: TGTGCCAGCAGCTTAGCAGGGGGCACTGAAGCTTTCTTT. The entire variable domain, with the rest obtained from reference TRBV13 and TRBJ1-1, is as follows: AAGVIQSPRHLIKEKRETATLKCYPIPRHDTVYWYQQGPGQDPQFLISFYEKMQSDKGSIPDRFSAQQFSDYHSELNMSSLELGDSALYFCASSLAGGTEAFFGQGTRLTVV.

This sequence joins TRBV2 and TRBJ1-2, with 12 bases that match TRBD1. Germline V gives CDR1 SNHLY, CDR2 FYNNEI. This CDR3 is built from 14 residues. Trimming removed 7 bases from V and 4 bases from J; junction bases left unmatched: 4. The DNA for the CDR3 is TGTGCCAGCACGGGGACAGGGGGCGCCTATGGCTACACCTTC. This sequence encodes CASTGTGGAYGYTF.

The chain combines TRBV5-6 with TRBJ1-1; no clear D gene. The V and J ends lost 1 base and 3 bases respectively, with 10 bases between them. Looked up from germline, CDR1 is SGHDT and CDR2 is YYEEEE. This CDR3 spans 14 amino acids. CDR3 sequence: CASSLISPDTEAFF. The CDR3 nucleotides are TGTGCCAGCAGCTTGATCAGTCCAGACACTGAAGCTTTCTTT.

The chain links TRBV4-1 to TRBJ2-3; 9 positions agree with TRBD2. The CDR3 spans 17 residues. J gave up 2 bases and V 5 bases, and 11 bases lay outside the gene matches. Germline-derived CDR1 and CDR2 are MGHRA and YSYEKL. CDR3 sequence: CASSYLLAGIHTDTQYF. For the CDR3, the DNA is TGCGCCAGCAGCTATCTCCTAGCGGGGATTCACACAGATACGCAGTATTTT.

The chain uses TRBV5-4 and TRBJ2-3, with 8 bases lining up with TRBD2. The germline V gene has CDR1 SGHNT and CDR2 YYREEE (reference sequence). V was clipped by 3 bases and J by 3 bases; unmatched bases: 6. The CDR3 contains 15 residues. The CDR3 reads CASSSAGGLTDTQYF. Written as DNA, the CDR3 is TGTGCCAGCAGCTCGGCGGGGGGCTTAACAGATACGCAGTATTTT.

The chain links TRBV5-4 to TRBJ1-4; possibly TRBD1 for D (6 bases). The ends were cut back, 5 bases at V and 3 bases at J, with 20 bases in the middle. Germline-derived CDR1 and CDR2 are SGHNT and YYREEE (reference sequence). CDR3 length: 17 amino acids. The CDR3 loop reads CASRRGAGVAANEKLFF. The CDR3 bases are TGTGCCAGCAGGCGAGGGGCAGGGGTGGCGGCTAATGAAAAACTGTTTTTT.

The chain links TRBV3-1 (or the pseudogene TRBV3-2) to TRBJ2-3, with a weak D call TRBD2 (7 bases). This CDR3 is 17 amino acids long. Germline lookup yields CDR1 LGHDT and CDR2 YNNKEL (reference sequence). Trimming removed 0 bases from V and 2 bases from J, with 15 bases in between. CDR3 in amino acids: CASSQDLGGAPTDTQYF. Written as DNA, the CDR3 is TGTGCCAGCAGCCAAGATCTGGGGGGGGCCCCCACAGATACGCAGTATTTT.

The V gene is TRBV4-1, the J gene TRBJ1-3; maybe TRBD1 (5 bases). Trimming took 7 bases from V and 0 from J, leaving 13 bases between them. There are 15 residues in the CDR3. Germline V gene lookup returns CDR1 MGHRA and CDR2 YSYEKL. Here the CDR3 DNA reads TGCGCCAGCAACGCAGGGCGGGGCTCTGGAAACACCATATATTTT. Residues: CASNAGRGSGNTIYF.

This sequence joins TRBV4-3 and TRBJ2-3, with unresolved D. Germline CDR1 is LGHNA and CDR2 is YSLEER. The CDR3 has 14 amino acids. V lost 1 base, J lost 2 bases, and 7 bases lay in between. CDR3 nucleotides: TGCGCCAGCAGCCAAGGTCCGTACACAGATACGCAGTATTTT. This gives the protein CASSQGPYTDTQYF.

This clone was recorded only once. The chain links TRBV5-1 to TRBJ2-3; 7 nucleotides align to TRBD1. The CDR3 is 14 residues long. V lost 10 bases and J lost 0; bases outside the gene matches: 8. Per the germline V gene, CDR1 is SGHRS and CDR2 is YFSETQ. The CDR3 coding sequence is TGCGCCTGCACCTGGGACAGAAGCACAGATACGCAGTATTTT. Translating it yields CACTWDRSTDTQYF.

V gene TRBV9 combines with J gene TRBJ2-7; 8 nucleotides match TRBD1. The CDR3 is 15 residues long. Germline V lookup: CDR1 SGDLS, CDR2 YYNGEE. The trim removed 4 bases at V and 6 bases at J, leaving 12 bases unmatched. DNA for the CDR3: TGTGCCAGCAGCTCACGACAGGGGAAGAGGTCCGAGCAGTACTTC. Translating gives CASSSRQGKRSEQYF.